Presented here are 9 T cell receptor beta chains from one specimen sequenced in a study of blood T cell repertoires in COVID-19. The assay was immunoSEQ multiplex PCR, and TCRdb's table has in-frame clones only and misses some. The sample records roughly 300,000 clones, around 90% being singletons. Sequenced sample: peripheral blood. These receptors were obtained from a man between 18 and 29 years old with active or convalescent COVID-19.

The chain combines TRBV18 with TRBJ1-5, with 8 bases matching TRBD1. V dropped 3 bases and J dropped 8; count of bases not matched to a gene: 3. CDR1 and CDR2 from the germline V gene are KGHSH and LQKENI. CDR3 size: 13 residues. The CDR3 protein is CASSPTGVEPQHF. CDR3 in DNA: TGTGCCAGCTCACCGACAGGGGTGGAGCCCCAGCATTTT.

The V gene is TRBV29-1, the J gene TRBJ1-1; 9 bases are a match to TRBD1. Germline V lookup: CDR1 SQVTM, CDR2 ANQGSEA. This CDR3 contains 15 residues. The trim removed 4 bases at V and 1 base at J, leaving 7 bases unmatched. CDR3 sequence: CSVGDRAYRNTEAFF. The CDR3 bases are TGCAGCGTTGGGGACAGGGCGTACAGGAACACTGAAGCTTTCTTT.

The CDR3 here is CASKLDSPTNEKLFF. The CDR3 DNA reads TGTGCCAGCAAGCTGGACAGCCCAACTAATGAAAAACTGTTTTTT. The V call is TRBV2, the J call TRBJ1-4; D is possibly TRBD1 (6 bases). Trimming removed 7 bases from V and 0 bases from J, with 12 bases in between. This CDR3 spans 15 amino acids. Germline V CDR1 and CDR2: SNHLY, FYNNEI. The full variable domain, in which reference TRBV2 and TRBJ1-4 provide the parts outside the CDR3, is EPEVTQTPSHQVTQMGQEVILRCVPISNHLYFYWYRQILGQKVEFLVSFYNNEISEKSEIFDDQFSVERPDGSNFTLKIRSTKLEDSAMYFCASKLDSPTNEKLFFGSGTQLSVL.

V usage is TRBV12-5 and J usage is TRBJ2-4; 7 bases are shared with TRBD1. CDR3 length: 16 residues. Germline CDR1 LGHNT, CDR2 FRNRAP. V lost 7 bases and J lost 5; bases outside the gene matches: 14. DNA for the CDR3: TGTGCTAGTGACCCACAGGGGCTCACGGGCCAAAACATTCAGTACTTC. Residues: CASDPQGLTGQNIQYF.

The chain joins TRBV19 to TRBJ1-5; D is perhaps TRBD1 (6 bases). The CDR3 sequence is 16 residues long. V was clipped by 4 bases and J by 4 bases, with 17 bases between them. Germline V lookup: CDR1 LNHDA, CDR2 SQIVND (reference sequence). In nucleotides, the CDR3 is TGTGCCAGTAGTACAACCGGGACACGGAGAAATCAGCCCCAGCATTTT. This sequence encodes CASSTTGTRRNQPQHF.

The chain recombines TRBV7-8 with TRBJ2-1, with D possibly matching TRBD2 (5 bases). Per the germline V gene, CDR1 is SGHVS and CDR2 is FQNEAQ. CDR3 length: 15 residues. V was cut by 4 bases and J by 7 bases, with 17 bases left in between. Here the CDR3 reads CASSSPTRAQNEQFF. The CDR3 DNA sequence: TGTGCCAGCAGCTCGCCAACGCGGGCCCAGAATGAGCAGTTCTTC.

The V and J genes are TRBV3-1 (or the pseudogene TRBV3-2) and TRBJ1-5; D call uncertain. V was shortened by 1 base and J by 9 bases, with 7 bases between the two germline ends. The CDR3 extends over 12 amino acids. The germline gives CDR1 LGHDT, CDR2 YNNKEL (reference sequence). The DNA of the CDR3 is TGTGCCAGCAGCCAAGTAGGAGGGCCCCAGCATTTT. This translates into CASSQVGGPQHF.

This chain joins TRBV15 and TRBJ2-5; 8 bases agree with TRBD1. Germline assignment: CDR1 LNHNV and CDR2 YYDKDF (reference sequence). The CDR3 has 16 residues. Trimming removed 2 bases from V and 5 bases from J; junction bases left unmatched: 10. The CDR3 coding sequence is TGTGCCACCAGCAGACAGACAGGGGTCGGGGTGGAGACCCAGTACTTC. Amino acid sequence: CATSRQTGVGVETQYF.

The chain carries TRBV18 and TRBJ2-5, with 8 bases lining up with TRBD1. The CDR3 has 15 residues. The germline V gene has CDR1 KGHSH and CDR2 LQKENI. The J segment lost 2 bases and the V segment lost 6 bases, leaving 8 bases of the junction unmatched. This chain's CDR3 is CASSFRTGPQETQYF. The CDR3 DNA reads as TGTGCCAGCTCGTTTCGGACAGGGCCGCAAGAGACCCAGTACTTC. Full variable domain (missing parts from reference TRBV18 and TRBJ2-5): NAGVMQNPRHLVRRRGQEARLRCSPMKGHSHVYWYRQLPEEGLKFMVYLQKENIIDESGMPKERFSAEFPKEGPSILRIQQVVRGDSAAYFCASSFRTGPQETQYFGPGTRLLVL.